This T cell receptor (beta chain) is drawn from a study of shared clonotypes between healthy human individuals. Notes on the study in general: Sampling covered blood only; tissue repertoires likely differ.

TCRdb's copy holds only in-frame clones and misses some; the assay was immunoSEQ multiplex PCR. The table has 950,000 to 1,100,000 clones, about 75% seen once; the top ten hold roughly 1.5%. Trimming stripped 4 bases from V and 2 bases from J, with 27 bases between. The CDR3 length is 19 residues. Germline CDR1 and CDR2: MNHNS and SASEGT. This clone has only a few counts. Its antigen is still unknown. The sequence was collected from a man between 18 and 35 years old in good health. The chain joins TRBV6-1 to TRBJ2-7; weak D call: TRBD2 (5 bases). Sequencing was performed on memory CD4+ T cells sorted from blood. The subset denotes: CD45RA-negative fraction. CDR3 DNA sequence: TGTGCCAGCAGTGTAATCCAGGTCCAGCGGCGATTTACTGCCTACGAGCAGTACTTC. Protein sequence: CASSVIQVQRRFTAYEQYF.